A selection of T cell receptor beta chains follows, all from one sample in a study of T cells in localized non-small cell lung cancer. Profiling relied on immunoSEQ multiplex PCR, and the TCRdb table lists in-frame clones only, not all of them. The repertoire holds 20,000 to 30,000 clones, with around 88% as singletons. This sample comprised peripheral blood mononuclear cells, obtained before any cancer treatment. The receptors derive from a woman aged 40-70 years with stage III lung adenocarcinoma. The CDR3 runs from the conserved cysteine through the conserved F or W. The D gene is left open where the match is weak. Rows give clone size only sometimes, using once, few, many, or a class for an expanded clone.

TRBV2	TRBJ1-1	NA	TRBD1	CASSAGGTEAFF	TGTGCCAGCAGTGCAGGGGGCACTGAAGCTTTCTTT
TRBV5-1	TRBJ1-5	NA	NA	CASSLLSARSNQPQHF	TGCGCCAGCAGCTTACTATCCGCCCGGAGCAATCAGCCCCAGCATTTT
TRBV18	TRBJ2-5	NA	NA	CASSPPGVTETQYF	TGTGCCAGCTCACCACCGGGAGTTACAGAGACCCAGTACTTC
TRBV9	TRBJ2-1	NA	TRBD1	CASSAAGTGVPGEQFF	TGTGCCAGCAGCGCCGCCGGGACAGGGGTTCCAGGTGAGCAGTTCTTC
TRBV30	TRBJ2-2	NA	TRBD2	CAWSGSGGVAAELFF	TGTGCCTGGAGTGGCAGCGGGGGGGTTGCTGCCGAACTGTTTTTT
TRBV2	TRBJ2-1	once	TRBD2	CASTYELSSGVHNEQFF	TGTGCCAGCACCTACGAATTGTCTAGCGGAGTCCACAATGAGCAGTTCTTC
TRBV5-1	TRBJ2-2	few	TRBD2	CASSLYTSGSGLDTGELFF	TGCGCCAGCAGCTTGTATACTAGCGGGAGCGGCTTGGACACCGGGGAGCTGTTTTTT
TRBV12-1	TRBJ1-3	NA	NA	CASSPRDYGNTIYF	TGTGCCAGCAGCCCCCGGGACTACGGAAACACCATATATTTT
TRBV7-9	TRBJ1-5	NA	NA	CASSRTGGIEPQHF	TGTGCCAGCAGCCGAACTGGGGGAATTGAGCCCCAGCATTTT
TRBV5-4	TRBJ1-2	NA	TRBD1	CASSLTGGYYGYTF	TGTGCCAGCAGCTTGACAGGGGGATACTATGGCTACACCTTC
TRBV5-1	TRBJ1-3	NA	NA	CASSLEGTSSGNTIYF	TGCGCCAGCAGCTTGGAAGGGACTAGCTCTGGAAACACCATATATTTT
TRBV4-3	TRBJ1-1	NA	NA	CASSQDRTGRGRAFF	TGCGCCAGCAGCCAAGATAGGACGGGACGGGGCCGAGCTTTCTTT
TRBV10-2	TRBJ2-5	NA	TRBD2	CASSDSSGITETQYF	TGCGCCAGCAGTGATTCTAGCGGGATCACAGAGACCCAGTACTTC
TRBV6-5	TRBJ2-2	NA	NA	CASSYSGTGELFF	TGTGCCAGCAGTTACTCGGGCACCGGGGAGCTGTTTTTT
TRBV19	TRBJ1-1	NA	NA	CASREDRLNTEAFF	TGTGCCAGTAGAGAGGACAGATTGAACACTGAAGCTTTCTTT
TRBV7-2	TRBJ2-7	NA	TRBD2	CASSLGTGGPYEQYF	TGTGCCAGCAGCTTAGGGACGGGAGGCCCCTACGAGCAGTACTTC
TRBV6-6	TRBJ2-7	NA	NA	CASSYGGGLVTEQYF	TGTGCCAGCAGTTACGGTGGGGGGCTGGTTACCGAGCAGTACTTC
TRBV15	TRBJ1-5	NA	NA	CATSRGRGAPNAQPQHF	TGTGCCACCAGCAGAGGGCGGGGAGCACCCAATGCCCAGCCCCAGCATTTT
TRBV4-1	TRBJ2-5	NA	TRBD1	CASSQDGTGQETQYF	TGCGCCAGCAGCCAAGATGGGACAGGCCAAGAGACCCAGTACTTC
TRBV7-2	TRBJ2-7	NA	NA	CASILGAGPPSYEQYF	TGTGCCAGCATCCTAGGGGCAGGGCCCCCCTCCTACGAGCAGTACTTC
TRBV5-4	TRBJ1-6	NA	NA	CASSPLGQVSSPLHF	TGTGCCAGCAGCCCGCTGGGCCAGGTCTCTTCACCCCTCCACTTT
TRBV7-9	TRBJ2-2	NA	TRBD2	CASSPTSGGVTGELFF	TGTGCCAGCAGCCCCACTAGCGGGGGGGTCACCGGGGAGCTGTTTTTT
TRBV7-2	TRBJ2-1	NA	TRBD2	CASSPQAGGTDEQFF	TGTGCCAGCAGCCCCCAGGCGGGAGGAACGGATGAGCAGTTCTTC
TRBV11-2	TRBJ2-1	NA	NA	CASSLVPGGYNEQFF	TGTGCCAGCAGCTTAGTCCCAGGGGGGTACAATGAGCAGTTCTTC
TRBV7-6	TRBJ1-3	NA	NA	CASTLAGVAGNTIYF	TGTGCCAGCACCCTTGCAGGTGTCGCGGGAAACACCATATATTTT
TRBV7-9	TRBJ1-4	NA	TRBD1	CASSLRQGTNEKLFF	TGTGCCAGCAGCCTCCGACAGGGAACTAATGAAAAACTGTTTTTT
TRBV29-1	TRBJ2-3	NA	NA	CSVEQAGNTQYF	TGCAGCGTTGAACAGGCCGGGAATACGCAGTATTTT
TRBV23-1	TRBJ2-7	NA	NA	CASSQSEQSYEQYF	TGCGCCAGCAGTCAATCCGAACAGTCCTACGAGCAGTACTTC
TRBV11-2	TRBJ2-1	NA	NA	CASSLEGSFQGYNEQFF	TGTGCCAGCAGCTTGGAAGGGAGTTTTCAGGGATACAATGAGCAGTTCTTC
TRBV20-1	TRBJ2-1	NA	NA	CSPRDNEQFF	TGCAGCCCCCGGGACAATGAGCAGTTCTTC
TRBV28	TRBJ1-2	NA	NA	CASSAPLWVGYTF	TGTGCCAGCAGCGCGCCCCTGTGGGTTGGCTACACCTTC
TRBV27	TRBJ1-5	NA	TRBD1	CASRGGQDQPQHF	TGTGCCAGCAGGGGGGGACAGGATCAGCCCCAGCATTTT
TRBV28	TRBJ2-3	NA	NA	CASSFARETDTQYF	TGTGCCAGCAGTTTTGCCAGGGAGACAGATACGCAGTATTTT
TRBV11-3	TRBJ2-3	NA	TRBD2	CASSLGLAGSTDTQYF	TGTGCCAGCAGCCTCGGACTAGCGGGGAGCACAGATACGCAGTATTTT
TRBV28	TRBJ1-2	NA	TRBD1	CASQVPAGQGDDGYTF	TGTGCCAGCCAGGTTCCCGCCGGACAGGGGGACGATGGCTACACCTTC
TRBV9	TRBJ1-1	NA	NA	CASSPLWWDEAFF	TGTGCCAGCAGCCCGCTTTGGTGGGATGAAGCTTTCTTT
TRBV21-1	TRBJ2-2	NA	NA	CASSKGPSTSGRGYDTGELFF	TGTGCCAGCAGCAAAGGACCGTCGACTAGCGGGAGGGGGTATGACACCGGGGAGCTGTTTTTT
TRBV14	TRBJ2-2	NA	TRBD2	CASSQRFRDYLNTGELFF	TGTGCCAGCAGCCAACGATTCCGGGACTACCTGAACACCGGGGAGCTGTTTTTT
TRBV5-1	TRBJ2-3	NA	TRBD1	CASRMGQGTDTQYF	TGCGCCAGTCGAATGGGACAGGGTACAGATACGCAGTATTTT
TRBV11-2	TRBJ2-1	NA	NA	CASSLDGGASYNEQFF	TGTGCCAGCAGCTTAGACGGAGGGGCGTCCTACAATGAGCAGTTCTTC
TRBV10-3	TRBJ2-1	medium-sized	TRBD2	CAISGGTRPRIEQFF	TGTGCCATCAGTGGGGGGACTAGACCAAGGATTGAGCAGTTCTTC
TRBV19	TRBJ2-7	NA	NA	CASSSRYEQYF	TGTGCCAGTAGTTCCCGTTACGAGCAGTACTTC
TRBV5-3	TRBJ1-1	NA	TRBD1	CASSLAGQGDTEAFF	TGTGCCAGCAGCTTAGCAGGACAGGGGGATACTGAAGCTTTCTTT
TRBV19	TRBJ1-5	NA	NA	CASSITGARGNQPQHF	TGTGCCAGTAGTATAACGGGGGCGCGCGGCAATCAGCCCCAGCATTTT
TRBV11-2	TRBJ1-2	NA	TRBD1	CASSPRTGNGVYTF	TGTGCCAGCAGCCCCAGGACAGGGAATGGCGTCTACACCTTC
TRBV2	TRBJ1-2	NA	NA	CASSAQGYDYGYTF	TGTGCCAGCAGTGCACAGGGCTATGACTATGGCTACACCTTC
TRBV7-8	TRBJ1-1	NA	NA	CASSLLKGASTEAFF	TGTGCCAGCAGCCTGTTGAAAGGGGCCAGCACTGAAGCTTTCTTT
TRBV7-3	TRBJ2-3	NA	TRBD2	CASSSGTSGSPGTQYF	TGTGCCAGCAGCTCCGGGACTAGCGGGAGTCCCGGTACGCAGTATTTT
TRBV2	TRBJ2-1	once	TRBD1	CASSVGTATYNEQFF	TGTGCCAGCAGTGTCGGGACAGCGACATACAATGAGCAGTTCTTC
TRBV29-1	TRBJ2-7	NA	NA	CSVRQAARGSEQYF	TGCAGCGTCCGACAGGCCGCTCGCGGGAGCGAGCAGTACTTC
TRBV19	TRBJ2-4	NA	NA	CASSIQGPGFAAKNIQYF	TGTGCCAGTAGTATTCAAGGGCCTGGGTTTGCGGCCAAAAACATTCAGTACTTC
TRBV5-6	TRBJ2-1	NA	NA	CASSLAFGGRDNEQFF	TGTGCCAGCAGCTTGGCCTTTGGAGGACGGGACAATGAGCAGTTCTTC
TRBV7-8	TRBJ1-3	NA	TRBD1	CASSPLGGSIRGMAGNTIYF	TGTGCCAGCAGCCCACTCGGGGGGAGTATCAGGGGGATGGCTGGAAACACCATATATTTT
TRBV29-1	TRBJ1-4	few	NA	CSGLATNEKLFF	TGCAGCGGCCTTGCAACTAATGAAAAACTGTTTTTT
TRBV4-3	TRBJ2-7	NA	NA	CASSQDHRGRSYEQYF	TGCGCCAGCAGCCAAGATCACCGGGGGCGCTCCTACGAGCAGTACTTC
TRBV6-1	TRBJ1-1	NA	TRBD1	CASSESTGAEAFF	TGTGCCAGCAGTGAATCGACAGGGGCTGAAGCTTTCTTT
TRBV7-6	TRBJ1-3	once	NA	CASSSRAQSSGNTIYF	TGTGCCAGCAGCTCCCGGGCGCAGAGCTCTGGAAACACCATATATTTT